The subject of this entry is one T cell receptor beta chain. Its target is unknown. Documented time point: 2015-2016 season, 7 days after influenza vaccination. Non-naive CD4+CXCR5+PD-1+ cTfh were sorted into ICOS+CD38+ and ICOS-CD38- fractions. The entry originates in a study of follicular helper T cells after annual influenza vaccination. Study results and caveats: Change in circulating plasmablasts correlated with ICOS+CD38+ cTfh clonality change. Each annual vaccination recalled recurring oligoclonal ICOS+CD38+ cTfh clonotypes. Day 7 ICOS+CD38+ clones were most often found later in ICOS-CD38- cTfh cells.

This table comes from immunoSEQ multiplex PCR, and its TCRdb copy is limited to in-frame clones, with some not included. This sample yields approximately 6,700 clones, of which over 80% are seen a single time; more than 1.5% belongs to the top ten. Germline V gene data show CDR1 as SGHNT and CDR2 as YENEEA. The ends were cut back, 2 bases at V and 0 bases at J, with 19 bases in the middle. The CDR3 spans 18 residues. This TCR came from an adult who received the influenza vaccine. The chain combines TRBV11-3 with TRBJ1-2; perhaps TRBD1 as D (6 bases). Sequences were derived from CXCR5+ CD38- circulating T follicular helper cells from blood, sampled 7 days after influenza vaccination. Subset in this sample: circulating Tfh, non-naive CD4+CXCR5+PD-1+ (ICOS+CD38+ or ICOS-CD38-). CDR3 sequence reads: CASSLWGLGTGANYGYTF. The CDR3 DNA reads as TGTGCCAGCAGCTTATGGGGGCTCGGGACTGGAGCTAACTATGGCTACACCTTC.